The 10 T cell receptor beta chains reported below all come from one sample, sequenced in a study of blood T cell repertoires in COVID-19. Only in-frame clones appear in the TCRdb table, and some are missing; sequencing was by immunoSEQ multiplex PCR. In the table there are about 160,000 clones, 86% of which are singletons. Input material: peripheral blood. The receptor source for this set is a man aged 50 or older with active or convalescent COVID-19.

The V and J genes are TRBV30 and TRBJ1-5; 10 bases line up with TRBD1. CDR1 is GTSNPN and CDR2 is SVGIG in the germline V gene (reference sequence). Trimming at V came to 0 bases and at J to 1 base, leaving 12 bases not matched to a gene. The CDR3 is made up of 19 amino acids. CDR3: CAWSVERGQGTSSNQPQHF. The DNA of the CDR3 is TGTGCCTGGAGTGTAGAGAGGGGACAGGGGACTTCAAGCAATCAGCCCCAGCATTTT.

This clone was seen a single time. The V call is TRBV7-2, the J call TRBJ2-3; 9 bases line up with TRBD1. V was clipped by 1 base and J by 2 bases; unmatched bases: 4. Germline-derived CDR1 and CDR2 are SGHTA and FQGNSA. The CDR3 contains 16 residues. The CDR3 DNA reads TGTGCCAGCAGCTTAGTAGGGACAGGGCACACAGATACGCAGTATTTT. This codes for CASSLVGTGHTDTQYF.

The gene calls are TRBV27 and TRBJ2-2; possible D gene TRBD1, 5 bases. In germline, CDR1 is MNHEY, CDR2 SMNVEV (reference sequence). CDR3 length equals 14 residues. Deletions cut 5 bases from V and 6 bases from J, with 13 bases between. The CDR3, as DNA: TGTGCCAGCAGTCTCAGAAGGGGTGCCGGGGAGCTGTTTTTT. It codes for CASSLRRGAGELFF.

The V call is TRBV7-8, the J call TRBJ2-7; D uncertain. This CDR3 is built from 15 residues. Germline CDR1 SGHVS, CDR2 FQNEAQ. The V and J ends lost 4 bases and 2 bases respectively, with 15 bases between them. The CDR3 region is CASSSQVPSTYEQYF. The CDR3 DNA is TGTGCCAGCAGCTCCCAGGTCCCCTCCACCTACGAGCAGTACTTC.

The chain carries TRBV3-1 (or the pseudogene TRBV3-2) and TRBJ2-1, with 10 positions matching TRBD2. This CDR3 spans 17 amino acids. V lost 3 bases to trimming and J lost 5 bases; unmatched junction nucleotides: 10. CDR1 LGHDT and CDR2 YNNKEL come from the germline V gene (reference sequence). For the CDR3, the DNA is TGTGCCAGCAGCCACTTAGGTGGGACTAGCGTCCACAATGAGCAGTTCTTC. Translation: CASSHLGGTSVHNEQFF.

The chain recombines TRBV6-5 with TRBJ1-5; possibly TRBD1 for D (6 bases). Germline loops: CDR1 MNHEY, CDR2 SVGAGI. The CDR3 contains 12 residues. The V end was cut by 5 bases, the J end by 10 bases, with 12 bases between. CDR3 loop: CASSTLQGPQHF. The DNA of the CDR3 is TGTGCCAGCAGTACGTTACAGGGACCCCAGCATTTT.

This chain connects TRBV7-2 to TRBJ1-2; 8 bases align to TRBD1. The CDR3 contains 17 residues. CDR1 SGHTA and CDR2 FQGNSA come from the germline V gene. Germline trimming cut 5 bases from V and 2 bases from J; bases unmatched to any gene: 13. As DNA, the CDR3 is TGTGCCAGCAGCCACCCCCAGGAGACAGGGGCCAACTATGGCTACACCTTC. This codes for CASSHPQETGANYGYTF.

This chain links TRBV13 with TRBJ2-3; 12 bases align to TRBD1. Germline V gene lookup returns CDR1 PRHDT and CDR2 FYEKMQ (reference sequence). V lost 5 bases to trimming and J lost 2 bases; unmatched junction nucleotides: 14. The CDR3 sequence is 19 residues long. In DNA, the CDR3 is TGTGCCAGCAGCGGCGGAGGGACAGGGGGCCCGCATCTCACAGATACGCAGTATTTT. This sequence encodes CASSGGGTGGPHLTDTQYF. Supplemented by reference TRBV13 and TRBJ2-3, the full variable domain reads AAGVIQSPRHLIKEKRETATLKCYPIPRHDTVYWYQQGPGQDPQFLISFYEKMQSDKGSIPDRFSAQQFSDYHSELNMSSLELGDSALYFCASSGGGTGGPHLTDTQYFGPGTRLTVL.

This rearrangement joins TRBV7-2 to TRBJ1-1; 7 bases align to TRBD1. V dropped 1 base and J dropped 11; count of bases not matched to a gene: 4. The CDR3 length is 12 residues. Per germline, CDR1 SGHTA and CDR2 FQGNSA. CDR3 DNA: TGTGCCAGCAGCTTAGGAGGGGGCGAGGCTTTCTTT. It specifies CASSLGGGEAFF. The complete variable domain, with remaining parts taken from reference TRBV7-2 and TRBJ1-1, reads GAGVSQSPSNKVTEKGKDVELRCDPISGHTALYWYRQSLGQGLEFLIYFQGNSAPDKSGLPSDRFSAERTGGSVSTLTIQRTQQEDSAVYLCASSLGGGEAFFGQGTRLTVV.

V usage is TRBV5-4 and J usage is TRBJ2-2; TRBD2 matches 9 bases. The ends lost 9 bases at V and 4 bases at J; junction bases unmatched: 13. Germline CDR1 and CDR2: SGHNT and YYREEE (reference sequence). The length of the CDR3 is 16 residues. As DNA, the CDR3 is TGTGCCACAATGAACTTTAGCGGGGGAGGCACCGGGGAGCTGTTTTTT. Translated: CATMNFSGGGTGELFF. The variable domain in full, completed from reference TRBV5-4 and TRBJ2-2, reads ETGVTQSPTHLIKTRGQQVTLRCSSQSGHNTVSWYQQALGQGPQFIFQYYREEENGRGNFPPRFSGLQFPNYSSELNVNALELDDSALYLCATMNFSGGGTGELFFGEGSRLTVL.